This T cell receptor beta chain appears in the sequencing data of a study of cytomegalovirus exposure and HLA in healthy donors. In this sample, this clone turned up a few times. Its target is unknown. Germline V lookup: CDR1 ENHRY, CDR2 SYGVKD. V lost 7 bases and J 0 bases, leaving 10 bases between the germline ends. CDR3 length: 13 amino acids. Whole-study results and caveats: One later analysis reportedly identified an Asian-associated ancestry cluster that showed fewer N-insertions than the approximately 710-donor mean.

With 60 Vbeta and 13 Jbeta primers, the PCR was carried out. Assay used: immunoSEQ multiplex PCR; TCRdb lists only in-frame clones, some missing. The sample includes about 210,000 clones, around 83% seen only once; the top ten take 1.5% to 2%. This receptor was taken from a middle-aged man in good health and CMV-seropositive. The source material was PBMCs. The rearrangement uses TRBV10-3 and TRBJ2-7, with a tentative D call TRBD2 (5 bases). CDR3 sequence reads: CAIKEVSSYEQYF. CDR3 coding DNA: TGTGCCATCAAGGAGGTGTCCTCCTACGAGCAGTACTTC.